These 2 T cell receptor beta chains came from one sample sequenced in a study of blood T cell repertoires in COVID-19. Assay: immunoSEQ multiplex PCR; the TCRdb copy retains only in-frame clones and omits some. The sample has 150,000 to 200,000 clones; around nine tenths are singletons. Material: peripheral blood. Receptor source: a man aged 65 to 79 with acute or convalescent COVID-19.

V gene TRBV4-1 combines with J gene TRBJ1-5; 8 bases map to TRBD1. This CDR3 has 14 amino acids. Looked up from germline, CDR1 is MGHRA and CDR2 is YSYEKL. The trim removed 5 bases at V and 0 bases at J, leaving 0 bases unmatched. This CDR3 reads CASSDRGSNQPQHF. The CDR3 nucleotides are TGCGCCAGCAGCGACAGGGGTAGCAATCAGCCCCAGCATTTT.

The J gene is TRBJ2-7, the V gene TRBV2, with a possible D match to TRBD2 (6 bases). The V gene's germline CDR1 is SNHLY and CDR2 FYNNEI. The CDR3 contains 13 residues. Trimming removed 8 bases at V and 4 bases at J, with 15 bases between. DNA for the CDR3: TGTGCCAGCGGCCTCTTGGGGGGTTACGAGCAGTACTTC. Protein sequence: CASGLLGGYEQYF. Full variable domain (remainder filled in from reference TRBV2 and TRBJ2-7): EPEVTQTPSHQVTQMGQEVILRCVPISNHLYFYWYRQILGQKVEFLVSFYNNEISEKSEIFDDQFSVERPDGSNFTLKIRSTKLEDSAMYFCASGLLGGYEQYFGPGTRLTVT.